This TCR beta chain was identified in a study of shared clonotypes between healthy human individuals. Background on the study: A couple of women and a few men aged 18 to 49 made up the donors. Per donor, three plates held CD4 naive cells, three held CD4 memory, two held CD8 naive and one held CD8 memory.

Source study methods: ImmunoSEQ output held junction-only sequences without quality scores, so filtering differed. The protocol was immunoSEQ multiplex PCR, while the TCRdb copy is restricted to in-frame clones and leaves out a portion. Clonal size and the V and J genes are those of that table, whereas D and trimming came from the DNA. The sample lists 660,000 or so clones; about 96% were seen once. For this clone: Its specificity is not known.

Naive CD8 populations comprised CD45RO-negative cells positively selected for CCR7, excluding terminally differentiated effector memory CD45RA+ cells. Overall study findings and caveats: A handful of donors held about 5.1% of naive CD4 clonotypes in common.

Germline loops: CDR1 PRHDT, CDR2 FYEKMQ (reference sequence). After removal of 5 bases from V and 6 bases from J, the junction contained 9 bases not matched to a gene. The CDR3 has 14 residues. The TCR sequence derives from a woman aged 25-40 years in good health. The V and J genes are TRBV13 and TRBJ2-5, with TRBD1 matching 7 bases. Sequenced: naive CD8+ T cells sorted from blood. In nucleotides, the CDR3 is TGTGCCAGCAGCCCACGACAGGGTGAGAAGACCCAGTACTTC. It yields the protein CASSPRQGEKTQYF.